Following are 23 T cell receptor beta chains from one sample sequenced in a study of T cells after yellow fever vaccination. TCRdb itself ran the 5' RACE reads through MiXCR, one entry per CDR3 protein. The sample has about 320,000 distinct CDR3 sequences; approximately 7% are singletons. Here the sequenced sample was PBMCs, taken about 41 days after the first yellow fever vaccination. The receptors shown here come from a young man who received the YFV17D yellow fever vaccine.

This clonotype was recorded many times. The chain employs TRBV28 and TRBJ1-4, with D possibly matching TRBD1 (6 bases). Germline CDR1 and CDR2: MDHEN and SYDVKM. This CDR3 contains 14 residues. Between the trimmed V and J ends, which lost 2 bases and 8 bases, there was a span of 12 bases. The CDR3 nucleotides are TGTGCCAGCAGTTTAAGGAATAGGGGGGAAAAACTGTTTTTT. As protein: CASSLRNRGEKLFF.

The genes are TRBV12-3 or TRBV12-4 and TRBJ2-3, with 9 positions matching TRBD1. CDR3 length: 15 residues. V lost 3 bases, J lost 8 bases, and 9 bases stayed unmatched. CDR3 sequence (DNA): TGTGCCAGCAGTTTCCCGGGACAGGGCGTACGTACGCAGTATTTT. Translating gives CASSFPGQGVRTQYF.

This clonotype was counted at least ten times. The chain links TRBV10-2 to TRBJ2-7; 7 bases fit TRBD2. The CDR3 has 12 amino acids. The germline gives CDR1 WSHSY, CDR2 SAAADI. Unmatched junction bases numbered 1, after V lost 6 bases and J lost 2 bases. The CDR3 bases are TGCGCCAGCAGGGGGGGGGCCTACGAGCAGTACTTC. This encodes CASRGGAYEQYF.

This clonotype was detected only a few times. The chain recombines TRBV7-9 with TRBJ1-1; D might be TRBD1 (6 bases). The V gene lost 1 base and the J gene lost 3 bases, with 12 bases spanning the gap. This CDR3 region has 15 residues. Germline CDR1 SEHNR, CDR2 FQNEAQ (reference sequence). The CDR3 DNA sequence: TGTGCCAGCAGCTTAGAGGGGGGGAGTTACACTGAAGCTTTCTTT. It specifies CASSLEGGSYTEAFF.

This clonotype showed up just a few times. J is TRBJ2-1 and V is TRBV7-2, with D possibly being TRBD2 (5 bases). The V gene's germline CDR1 is SGHTA and CDR2 FQGNSA. The CDR3 is 13 amino acids. V dropped 5 bases and J dropped 7 bases, with 12 bases sitting between them. The CDR3 coding sequence is TGTGCCAGCAGCCCGAGCAGCGGAAATGAGCAGTTCTTC. Translated, it gives CASSPSSGNEQFF. The full variable domain, rest sourced from reference TRBV7-2 and TRBJ2-1, is GAGVSQSPSNKVTEKGKDVELRCDPISGHTALYWYRQSLGQGLEFLIYFQGNSAPDKSGLPSDRFSAERTGGSVSTLTIQRTQQEDSAVYLCASSPSSGNEQFFGPGTRLTVL.

This clonotype turned up a few times. The V and J genes are TRBV20-1 and TRBJ2-7; possible D gene TRBD1, 6 bases. CDR3 length: 13 residues. Trimming shortened V by 5 bases and J by 3 bases, and 14 bases separated the two germline ends. Germline loops: CDR1 DFQATT, CDR2 SNEGSKA (reference sequence). CDR3 sequence reads: CSAEGVSNYEQYF. The CDR3, as DNA: TGCAGTGCTGAGGGGGTCTCTAACTACGAGCAGTACTTC.

This clonotype was seen a few times. The rearrangement uses TRBV12-3 or TRBV12-4 and TRBJ1-5; no clear D. The V gene lost 0 bases and the J gene lost 5 bases, with 5 bases spanning the gap. The CDR3 has 13 amino acids. The CDR3 spells CASSLARYQPQHF. In DNA form, the CDR3 reads TGTGCCAGCAGTTTAGCCCGGTATCAGCCCCAGCATTTT.

In its sample, this clonotype was seen a few times. This chain connects TRBV5-4 to TRBJ2-5, with 8 nucleotides matching TRBD2. The CDR3 contains 16 residues. Germline loops: CDR1 SGHNT, CDR2 YYREEE (reference sequence). The V and J ends lost 5 bases and 0 bases, in that order; junction bases with no gene match: 9. The CDR3 DNA sequence: TGTGCCAGCAGTGCCGGGGGGGCCTGGTACCAAGAGACCCAGTACTTC. Its translation is CASSAGGAWYQETQYF. Supplemented by reference TRBV5-4 and TRBJ2-5, the full variable domain reads ETGVTQSPTHLIKTRGQQVTLRCSSQSGHNTVSWYQQALGQGPQFIFQYYREEENGRGNFPPRFSGLQFPNYSSELNVNALELDDSALYLCASSAGGAWYQETQYFGPGTRLLVL.

V is TRBV5-1 and J is TRBJ2-4; perhaps TRBD2 as D (5 bases). V gave up 5 bases and J gave up 2 bases, with 11 bases separating them. Looked up from germline, CDR1 is SGHRS and CDR2 is YFSETQ. CDR3 size: 14 residues. The CDR3 region is CASSPEGTKNIQYF. The CDR3 DNA sequence: TGCGCCAGCAGTCCAGAGGGAACCAAAAACATTCAGTACTTC.

Worth noting for this clonotype: This may stem from a read error, because a much larger clone lies one nucleotide away. The chain has TRBV7-3 and TRBJ2-1; 9 nucleotides line up with TRBD2. The V gene's germline CDR1 is SGHTA and CDR2 FQGTGA. The CDR3 extends over 15 amino acids. CDR3 sequence (DNA): TGTGCCATCAGCTTAAATCGCGGGGGGGCGGTTGAGCAGTTCTTC. This encodes CAISLNRGGAVEQFF. Variable domain in full (rest from reference TRBV7-3 and TRBJ2-1): GAGVSQTPSNKVTEKGKYVELRCDPISGHTALYWYRQSLGQGPEFLIYFQGTGAADDSGLPNDRFFAVRPEGSVSTLKIQRTERGDSAVYLCAISLNRGGAVEQFFGPGTRLTVL.

This clonotype has only a few counts. The chain links TRBV7-2 to TRBJ1-1; no firm D call. This CDR3 comprises 16 residues. Trimming removed 4 bases at V and 1 base at J, with 16 bases between. Germline assignment: CDR1 SGHTA and CDR2 FQGNSA. Here the CDR3 reads CASSSIDTIPNTEAFF. The CDR3 DNA sequence: TGTGCCAGCAGCTCTATAGACACAATCCCGAACACTGAAGCTTTCTTT.

This clonotype was detected a few times. The chain employs TRBV2 and TRBJ2-5; a weak D match, TRBD1 (6 bases). This CDR3 spans 13 amino acids. CDR1 SNHLY and CDR2 FYNNEI come from the germline V gene. Trimming cost V 6 bases and J 4 bases, with 12 bases left between them. This chain's CDR3 is CASRLQGRETQYF. The CDR3 DNA reads as TGTGCCAGCAGATTGCAGGGGAGAGAGACCCAGTACTTC.

This chain joins TRBV24-1 and TRBJ2-3, with 9 nucleotides matching TRBD1. Germline values: CDR1 KGHDR, CDR2 SFDVKD. The CDR3 is 15 amino acids. With V trimmed by 4 bases and J by 2 bases, 3 bases remained unmatched. For the CDR3, the DNA is TGTGCCACCAGTGACGGACAGGGGAACACAGATACGCAGTATTTT. Translated: CATSDGQGNTDTQYF.

The J gene is TRBJ1-1, the V gene TRBV20-1; D remains unclear. Trimming stripped 3 bases from V and 0 bases from J, with 8 bases between. CDR1 is DFQATT and CDR2 is SNEGSKA in the germline V gene (reference sequence). This CDR3 is 13 amino acids long. The CDR3 region is CSASGSMNTEAFF. The CDR3 DNA reads as TGCAGTGCTAGCGGCAGCATGAACACTGAAGCTTTCTTT.

The J gene is TRBJ1-6, the V gene TRBV4-2; the D is unclear. This CDR3 spans 12 amino acids. CDR1 is LGHNA, CDR2 YNFKEQ, per germline. V dropped 0 bases and J dropped 10 bases, with 4 bases sitting between them. The CDR3 bases are TGTGCCAGCAGCCAAGATGGGTCACCCCTCCACTTT. This codes for CASSQDGSPLHF.

This clonotype was recorded a few times. V and J are TRBV19 and TRBJ2-7, with D perhaps TRBD1 (5 bases). Germline V gene lookup returns CDR1 LNHDA and CDR2 SQIVND (reference sequence). This CDR3 has 12 amino acids. V lost 7 bases, J lost 4 bases, and 11 bases lay in between. DNA of the CDR3: TGTGCCAGTATTGGGGCAGATTACGAGCAGTACGTC. Protein product: CASIGADYEQYV.

The V and J genes are TRBV18 and TRBJ2-7, with 8 positions matching TRBD2. Trimming took 2 bases from V and 6 from J; bases not matched to a gene: 9. Germline V CDR1 and CDR2: KGHSH, LQKENI. CDR3 length: 15 amino acids. CDR3: CASSPGTRGSVEQYV. CDR3 in DNA: TGTGCCAGCTCACCAGGGACTAGGGGGAGTGTCGAGCAGTACGTC.

V is TRBV20-1 and J is TRBJ2-5, with 7 bases matching TRBD2. The CDR3 contains 15 residues. After removal of 3 bases from V and 1 base from J, the junction contained 8 bases not matched to a gene. Germline CDR1 is DFQATT and CDR2 is SNEGSKA (reference sequence). The CDR3 loop is CSARGQRGSQETQYF. For the CDR3, the DNA is TGCAGTGCTAGGGGCCAGCGGGGCAGCCAAGAGACCCAGTACTTC.

Ten or more counts support this clonotype. The chain carries TRBV5-1 and TRBJ2-1, with 8 bases identical to TRBD2. V trimming: 4 bases; J trimming: 10 bases; junction bases outside the gene matches: 7. CDR1 SGHRS and CDR2 YFSETQ come from the germline V gene. The CDR3 runs to 13 residues. CDR3 loop: CASSLRLAREQFF. The CDR3, as DNA: TGCGCCAGCAGCCTCCGACTAGCGAGGGAGCAGTTCTTC.

In its sample, this clonotype was seen a few times. The V and J genes are TRBV7-2 and TRBJ2-7; unclear D gene. The CDR3 has 15 residues. V lost 0 bases to trimming and J lost 1 base, with 10 bases between them. Germline V lookup: CDR1 SGHTA, CDR2 FQGNSA. CDR3 DNA: TGTGCCAGCAGCTTAGCAGCGTCACTATCCTACGAGCAGTACGTC. Translated, it gives CASSLAASLSYEQYV.

The chain carries TRBV4-1 and TRBJ2-7; weak D call: TRBD1 (5 bases). Trimming left V 4 bases short and J 2 bases short, with 15 bases between. The CDR3 is 15 residues long. Germline V lookup: CDR1 MGHRA, CDR2 YSYEKL. CDR3 in DNA: TGCGCCAGCAGCCCGTTGACAGCCGAGGCCTACGAGCAGTACTTC. Translation: CASSPLTAEAYEQYF.

This chain uses TRBV20-1 with TRBJ1-5; 9 nucleotides line up with TRBD1. Germline loops: CDR1 DFQATT, CDR2 SNEGSKA (reference sequence). The CDR3 sequence is 13 residues long. In DNA, the CDR3 is TGCAGCGCGAGGACAGGGGGCAATCAGCCCCAGCATTTT. Translated, it gives CSARTGGNQPQHF.

The chain is built from TRBV7-2 and TRBJ2-7; 7 bases line up with TRBD2. CDR1 SGHTA and CDR2 FQGNSA come from the germline V gene. The CDR3 contains 15 residues. With V trimmed by 4 bases and J by 1 base, 7 bases remained unmatched. CDR3 bases: TGTGCCAGCAGCTATCAGACTAGCAAGTCCTACGAGCAGTACTTC. Translated, it gives CASSYQTSKSYEQYF.